This TCR beta chain was identified in a study of T cells in Graves' hyperthyroidism and ophthalmopathy. The CDR3 spans 17 residues. Germline trimming cut 0 bases from V and 3 bases from J; bases unmatched to any gene: 6. Germline V CDR1 and CDR2: SGHRS, YFSETQ. From RNA transcripts, TCR beta CDR3 regions were amplified. HTBI primers were employed in a first-round RT-PCR of the TCR CDR3. TCRdb passed the multiplex PCR reads through MiXCR, listing each CDR3 protein once. The sample includes roughly 290,000 distinct CDR3 sequences, about an eighth seen only once; the top ten take approximately 7.9%. Lactation, pregnancy, other autoimmune disease or uncontrolled infection excluded patients. PBMCs were obtained from approximately 10 ml fresh peripheral blood. This clonotype was observed a few times.

The sequenced sample was blood. The clonotype originates from a woman aged 35 to 49 with Graves' hyperthyroidism. The chain uses TRBV5-1 and TRBJ2-3, with 11 bases fitting TRBD2. The CDR3 protein is CASSLGPSGRWTDTQYF. CDR3 in DNA: TGCGCCAGCAGCTTGGGGCCTAGCGGGAGGTGGACAGATACGCAGTATTTT.